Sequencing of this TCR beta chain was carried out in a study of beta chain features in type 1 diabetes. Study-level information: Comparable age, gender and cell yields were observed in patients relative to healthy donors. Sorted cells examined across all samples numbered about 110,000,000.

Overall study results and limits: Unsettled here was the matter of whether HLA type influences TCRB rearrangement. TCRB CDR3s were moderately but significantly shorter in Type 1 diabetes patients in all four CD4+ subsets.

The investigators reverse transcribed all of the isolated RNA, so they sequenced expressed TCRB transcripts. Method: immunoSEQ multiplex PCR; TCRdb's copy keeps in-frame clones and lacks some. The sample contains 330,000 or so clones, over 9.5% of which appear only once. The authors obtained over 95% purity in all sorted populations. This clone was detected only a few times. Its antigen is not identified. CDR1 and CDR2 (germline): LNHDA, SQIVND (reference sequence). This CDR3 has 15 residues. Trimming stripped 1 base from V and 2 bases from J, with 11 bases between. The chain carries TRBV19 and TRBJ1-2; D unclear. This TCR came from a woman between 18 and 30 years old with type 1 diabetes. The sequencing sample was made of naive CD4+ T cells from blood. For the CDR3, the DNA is TGTGCCAGTAGTATAGCGGCGGGCCCGAACTATGGCTACACCTTC. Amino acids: CASSIAAGPNYGYTF.